This T cell receptor (beta chain) came from a study of shared clonotypes between healthy human individuals. Sequenced by immunoSEQ multiplex PCR; TCRdb stores in-frame clones only, minus some. The data contain approximately 1,500,000 clones, 98% of them singletons. Overall study findings and caveats: Only blood was sampled, and tissue TCR repertoires likely differ from blood ones.

The study separated CD4+ cells into CD45RA+ naive and CD45RA-negative memory subsets. To note about this clone: Its cognate antigen is unknown.

The source material was naive CD4+ T cells sorted from blood. As for subset: CD45RA+ positively selected. The receptor was isolated from a man in his thirties or forties in good health.

The CDR3 DNA is TGTGCCATCAGTGAGGTGGCGGGAGGCGGAGATACGCAGTATTTT. Translated, it gives CAISEVAGGGDTQYF. The gene calls are TRBV10-3 and TRBJ2-3, with 8 bases lining up with TRBD2. Germline V gene lookup returns CDR1 ENHRY and CDR2 SYGVKD. The length of the CDR3 is 15 residues. V shed 2 bases and J 5 bases; nucleotides not matched to a gene: 6.